This TCR beta chain was found in a study of CD8+ T cells in alopecia areata. The overall study: Dosing with tofacitinib proceeded for 6 to 18 months, followed by 6 months off drug.

This clone was seen just once. This CDR3 contains 13 residues. J lost 7 bases, V lost 7 bases, and 6 bases had no gene match. CDR1 and CDR2 (germline): LNHDA, SQIVND (reference sequence). Sequencing relied on a cDNA template that was reverse transcribed from extracted RNA. Measured with immunoSEQ multiplex PCR; TCRdb has only the in-frame clones, and not every one. This sample yields approximately 140,000 clones, of which 85% to 90% are seen a single time; roughly 15% belongs to the top ten. The clonotype was recovered from a human donor with alopecia areata. This specimen was CD8+ T cells sorted from blood, taken at week 0. The V call is TRBV19, the J call TRBJ1-1; 10 nucleotides align to TRBD1. CDR3 protein: CASIRQGAFEAFF. The CDR3 bases are TGTGCCAGTATCCGACAGGGGGCATTTGAAGCTTTCTTT.